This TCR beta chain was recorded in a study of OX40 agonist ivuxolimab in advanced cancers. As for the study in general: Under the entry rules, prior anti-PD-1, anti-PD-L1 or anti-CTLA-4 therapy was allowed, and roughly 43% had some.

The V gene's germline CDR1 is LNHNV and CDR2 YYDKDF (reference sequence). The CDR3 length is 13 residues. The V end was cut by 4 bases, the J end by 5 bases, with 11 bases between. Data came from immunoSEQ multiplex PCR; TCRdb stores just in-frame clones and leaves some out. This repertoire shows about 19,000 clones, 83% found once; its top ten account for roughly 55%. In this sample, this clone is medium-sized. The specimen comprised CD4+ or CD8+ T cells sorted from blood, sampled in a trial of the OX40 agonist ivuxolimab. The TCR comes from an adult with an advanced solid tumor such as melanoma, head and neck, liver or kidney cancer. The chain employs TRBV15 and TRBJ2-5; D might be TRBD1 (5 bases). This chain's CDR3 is CATSTTAGETQYF. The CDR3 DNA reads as TGTGCCACCAGCACCACCGCAGGGGAGACCCAGTACTTC.